This T cell receptor beta chain was recovered during a study of identical twins. Study outcomes and limitations: Twins shared out-of-frame alpha sequences with excess low generation probability. Researchers caution that invariant MAIT and iNKT cells could partly confound zero-insertion analyses.

There were only healthy Caucasians among the donors. TCRdb reanalysed the 5' RACE reads using MiXCR and keeps one entry per CDR3 protein. The sample shows about 18,000 distinct CDR3 sequences, just under 70% of them seen only once. Of note for this clonotype: As yet, its antigen is unknown.

Looked up from germline, CDR1 is GTSNPN and CDR2 is SVGIG (reference sequence). The CDR3 length is 12 residues. V was trimmed by 3 bases and J by 7 bases, leaving 10 bases between them. The TCR originated in a woman younger than 30 in good health. This table probably holds off-target reads from a library built for another chain. The gene calls are TRBV30 and TRBJ2-1, with D maybe TRBD2 (5 bases). The sample comprised memory (CD45RO+) T cells sorted from blood. As DNA, the CDR3 is TGTGCCTGGAGCAGGTGGAGGAATGAGCAGTTCTTC. Translating gives CAWSRWRNEQFF.